This T cell receptor (beta chain) was recovered during a study of blood T cell repertoires in COVID-19. Study overall: Acute and convalescent COVID-19 samples came from the United States, Italy and Spain. The analysed material was cDNA or gDNA that came from T cells, B-cell-depleted T cells, or PBMCs.

The CDR3 runs to 13 residues. Germline V gene data show CDR1 as SGDLS and CDR2 as YYNGEE. V was shortened by 3 bases and J by 3 bases, with 9 bases between the two germline ends. The assay was immunoSEQ multiplex PCR, and TCRdb's table has in-frame clones only and misses some. Among under 200,000 clones listed, 85% to 90% were seen once. This chain joins TRBV9 and TRBJ2-5; TRBD1 might be the D (6 bases). The specimen sequenced was peripheral blood. The origin of this receptor is a man aged 50 or older who had recovered from COVID-19. The CDR3 is CASSGGQEETQYF. Here the CDR3 DNA reads TGTGCCAGCAGCGGGGGACAAGAAGAGACCCAGTACTTC.